The 17 T cell receptor beta chains reported below all come from one sample, sequenced in a study of blood T cell repertoires in COVID-19. Libraries were prepared by immunoSEQ multiplex PCR; TCRdb keeps only in-frame clonotypes and omits some of them. Among 200,000 to 300,000 clones listed, roughly 80% were seen once. Source material: peripheral blood. Receptors originate from an older woman with active or convalescent COVID-19.

With respect to this clone: Different DNA sequences within this sample yield the same CDR3. This chain uses TRBV29-1 with TRBJ1-2; perhaps TRBD1 as D (5 bases). Germline V gene lookup returns CDR1 SQVTM and CDR2 ANQGSEA. The germline V and J ends were trimmed by 4 bases and 0 bases, with 6 bases remaining between them. The CDR3 contains 12 residues. The CDR3 sequence is CSVGRANYGYTF. CDR3 nucleotide sequence: TGCAGCGTTGGCAGGGCTAACTATGGCTACACCTTC.

The chain combines TRBV6-1 with TRBJ2-3, with 7 bases lining up with TRBD2. The CDR3 runs to 16 residues. From germline, CDR1 is MNHNS and CDR2 SASEGT. With 2 bases clipped from V and 5 bases from J, the junction kept 10 bases outside the gene matches. The CDR3 DNA reads TGTGCCAGCAGTGAACTTCTTGGGGGGGAAGGAGATACGCAGTATTTT. Its protein is CASSELLGGEGDTQYF.

V is TRBV19 and J is TRBJ1-2, with a possible D match to TRBD1 (5 bases). V was pared by 3 bases and J by 1 base, with 9 bases between. The germline CDR1 and CDR2 sequences are LNHDA and SQIVND (reference sequence). This CDR3 is built from 14 residues. This CDR3 reads CASSIGRVNYGYTF. The CDR3 DNA reads TGTGCCAGTAGTATCGGCAGGGTTAACTATGGCTACACCTTC.

The V and J genes are TRBV7-3 and TRBJ2-3; 12 nucleotides match TRBD2. Germline-derived CDR1 and CDR2 are SGHTA and FQGTGA. Unmatched junction bases numbered 5, after V lost 2 bases and J lost 8 bases. The CDR3 is made up of 15 amino acids. This chain's CDR3 is CASSLRTSGEGTQYF. DNA for the CDR3: TGTGCCAGCAGCTTACGGACTAGCGGGGAGGGTACGCAGTATTTT.

Here the CDR3 reads CASSNRGPPYGYTF. CDR3 DNA: TGTGCCAGTAGTAACAGGGGTCCCCCCTATGGCTACACCTTC. This chain uses TRBV19 with TRBJ1-2, with 7 bases matching TRBD1. Trimming cost V 4 bases and J 4 bases; bases outside gene matches: 6. Germline V gene data show CDR1 as LNHDA and CDR2 as SQIVND (reference sequence). The CDR3 totals 14 residues.

The rearrangement uses TRBV19 and TRBJ1-5; the D gene is possibly TRBD1 (5 bases). Germline V CDR1 and CDR2: LNHDA, SQIVND (reference sequence). This CDR3 is built from 14 residues. V dropped 5 bases and J dropped 4 bases, with 12 bases sitting between them. CDR3: CASSHRRENQPQHF. In DNA form, the CDR3 reads TGTGCCAGTAGTCACAGGCGGGAGAATCAGCCCCAGCATTTT.

The chain has TRBV30 and TRBJ2-1, with D possibly matching TRBD2 (6 bases). V was trimmed by 0 bases and J by 7 bases, leaving 10 bases between them. Looked up from germline, CDR1 is GTSNPN and CDR2 is SVGIG (reference sequence). The CDR3 contains 13 residues. The CDR3 DNA reads as TGTGCCTGGAGTGTACTGGGGAGGAATGAGCAGTTCTTC. It specifies CAWSVLGRNEQFF.

In this sample, this clone turned up once. The rearrangement joins TRBV4-3 to TRBJ2-1, with D perhaps matching TRBD1 (5 bases). V dropped 0 bases and J dropped 0 bases, with 9 bases sitting between them. Germline V CDR1 and CDR2: LGHNA, YSLEER. The CDR3 has 16 amino acids. The CDR3 coding sequence is TGCGCCAGCAGCCAAGAGCCAGACAGCTCCTACAATGAGCAGTTCTTC. The encoded protein is CASSQEPDSSYNEQFF.

About this clone: Other DNA sequences from this sample encode an identical CDR3 as well. This chain joins TRBV6-2 or TRBV6-3 and TRBJ1-2; 9 bases map to TRBD1. The V gene's germline CDR1 is MNHEY and CDR2 SVGEGT. The CDR3 extends over 15 amino acids. Unmatched junction bases numbered 3, after V lost 0 bases and J lost 4 bases. The DNA for the CDR3 is TGTGCCAGCAGTTACTCAACACAGGGGGCCTATGGCTACACCTTC. It is translated as CASSYSTQGAYGYTF.

V usage is TRBV29-1 and J usage is TRBJ1-2; no definite D call. Germline-derived CDR1 and CDR2 are SQVTM and ANQGSEA. The CDR3 sequence is 12 residues long. The germline V and J ends were trimmed by 1 base and 4 bases, with 7 bases remaining between them. The CDR3 loop reads CSVEVGGYGYTF. Here the CDR3 DNA reads TGCAGCGTTGAAGTAGGCGGCTATGGCTACACCTTC.

The chain has TRBV5-1 and TRBJ1-6; unclear D gene. There are 18 residues in the CDR3. V was trimmed by 4 bases and J by 5 bases, leaving 22 bases between them. CDR1 is SGHRS, CDR2 YFSETQ, per germline. The CDR3 spells CASSLWGGWERDNSPLHF. CDR3 in DNA: TGCGCCAGCAGCCTATGGGGTGGATGGGAGCGGGATAATTCACCCCTCCACTTT.

This clone was seen a few times. The chain carries TRBV6-2 or TRBV6-3 and TRBJ2-5, with 9 nucleotides matching TRBD2. The germline CDR1 and CDR2 sequences are MNHEY and SVGEGT. After removal of 2 bases from V and 5 bases from J, the junction contained 6 bases not matched to a gene. The CDR3 is made up of 15 amino acids. The CDR3 sequence: CASSYRGLALETQYF. In DNA, the CDR3 is TGTGCCAGCAGTTACCGCGGACTAGCGTTGGAGACCCAGTACTTC.

The rearrangement uses TRBV5-1 and TRBJ1-1; 8 bases map to TRBD1. Germline V gene lookup returns CDR1 SGHRS and CDR2 YFSETQ. The CDR3 has 15 residues. The V and J ends lost 4 bases and 6 bases, in that order; junction bases with no gene match: 11. Here the CDR3 DNA reads TGCGCCAGCAGCCAGATGGGTGGACAGGGTGCTGAAGCTTTCTTT. The encoded protein is CASSQMGGQGAEAFF.

The chain carries TRBV2 and TRBJ1-6; D gene uncertain. CDR3 size: 12 residues. Germline CDR1 is SNHLY and CDR2 is FYNNEI. Here the CDR3 reads CASQAANSPLHF. The CDR3 DNA sequence: TGTGCTTCCCAGGCCGCTAATTCACCCCTCCACTTT.

V is TRBV12-3 or TRBV12-4 and J is TRBJ1-2; 9 bases line up with TRBD1. V lost 6 bases, J lost 8 bases, and 7 bases stayed unmatched. CDR3 size: 13 residues. The CDR3, as DNA: TGTGCCAGCAGATCGGACAGGGGAGGGGGCTACACCTTC. It translates to CASRSDRGGGYTF.

The chain is built from TRBV7-8 and TRBJ1-2, with D possibly matching TRBD1 (5 bases). Germline V lookup: CDR1 SGHVS, CDR2 FQNEAQ. V was clipped by 2 bases and J by 2 bases, with 12 bases between them. The CDR3 is 15 residues long. The CDR3 DNA reads TGTGCCAGCAGCTTAAATTACAGGCTCAACTATGGCTACACCTTC. This translates into CASSLNYRLNYGYTF.

This clone was observed a few times. The J gene is TRBJ1-4, the V gene TRBV5-3, with 7 bases lining up with TRBD1. TRBV5-3 is an ORF for which the function is uncertain. After removal of 4 bases from V and 8 bases from J, the junction contained 8 bases not matched to a gene. CDR3 length equals 14 residues. The CDR3 region has the DNA TGTGCCAGAAGCCCAAGACAGGGACAAGAAAAACTGTTTTTT. Translating gives CARSPRQGQEKLFF.